The rows below give T cell receptor beta chains drawn from one sample of a study of cytotoxic CD8 clonotypes in ibrutinib-treated CLL. The protocol was immunoSEQ multiplex PCR, while the TCRdb copy is restricted to in-frame clones and leaves out a portion. The sample contains some 130,000 clones, approximately 81% of which appear only once. The source was PBMCs, collected after 24 months of ibrutinib treatment. The source of these receptors is a human donor with chronic lymphocytic leukemia. Both conserved end residues are part of each CDR3. D genes are given only for firm matches. Size is omitted from some rows. Given values are once, few, many or a class for expanded clones.

v_gene	j_gene	abundance	d_gene	CDR3aa	CDR3nt
TRBV30	TRBJ2-2	.	TRBD2	CAWSKPLAGRTGELFF	TGTGCCTGGAGTAAGCCCCTAGCGGGTAGGACCGGGGAGCTGTTTTTT
TRBV10-3	TRBJ1-1	.	.	CAISESRGNTEAFF	TGTGCCATCAGTGAGTCCCGAGGGAACACTGAAGCTTTCTTT
TRBV10-3	TRBJ1-5	few	.	CAISEFGGQPQHF	TGTGCCATCAGTGAGTTTGGTGGTCAGCCCCAGCATTTT
TRBV6-1	TRBJ1-4	.	TRBD1	CASSDGGTGVEKLFF	TGTGCCAGCAGTGACGGCGGGACAGGGGTTGAAAAACTGTTTTTT
TRBV6-5	TRBJ1-6	.	.	CATNTGRNNSPLHF	TGTGCCACCAATACGGGGCGGAATAATTCACCCCTCCACTTT
TRBV30	TRBJ1-4	.	TRBD1	CAWRGYFRTGQNEKLFF	TGTGCCTGGAGGGGATACTTTCGGACAGGGCAAAATGAAAAACTGTTTTTT
TRBV30	TRBJ2-2	.	.	CASSGSGTGELFF	TGTGCCTCCTCAGGGAGTGGCACCGGGGAGCTGTTTTTT
TRBV2	TRBJ2-3	.	.	CASRLADTQYF	TGTGCCAGCAGATTGGCAGATACGCAGTATTTT
TRBV7-6	TRBJ2-5	.	TRBD2	CASSPPGTSGETQYF	TGTGCCAGCAGCCCCCCCGGGACTAGTGGGGAGACCCAGTACTTC
TRBV4-1	TRBJ2-3	.	.	CASSLGRLTDTQYF	TGCGCCAGCAGCCTGGGGAGACTCACAGATACGCAGTATTTT
TRBV7-6	TRBJ2-3	.	TRBD1	CASSSTGGAGADTQYF	TGTGCCAGCAGTTCTACAGGGGGCGCCGGTGCAGATACGCAGTATTTT
TRBV5-1	TRBJ2-5	.	TRBD1	CASSWGTDKETQYF	TGCGCCAGCAGCTGGGGGACAGATAAAGAGACCCAGTACTTC
TRBV7-3	TRBJ2-7	.	.	CASSRDAEQYF	TGTGCCAGCAGCCGGGACGCCGAGCAGTACTTC
TRBV7-9	TRBJ1-2	.	.	CASRTGLDYGYTF	TGTGCCAGCAGGACAGGTTTGGACTATGGCTACACCTTC
TRBV28	TRBJ1-6	few	.	CASSRPWTVSQSPLHF	TGTGCCAGCAGCCGCCCCTGGACAGTTTCCCAATCACCCCTCCACTTT
TRBV19	TRBJ2-5	.	TRBD2	CASSTSGGETQYF	TGTGCCAGTAGTACTAGCGGGGGAGAGACCCAGTACTTC
TRBV5-4	TRBJ2-1	.	TRBD2	CASSLDRGAYNEQFF	TGTGCCAGCAGCTTGGACCGGGGGGCCTACAATGAGCAGTTCTTC
TRBV9	TRBJ1-6	.	.	CASTDAAGSYNSPLHF	TGTGCCAGCACCGACGCAGCGGGGAGCTATAATTCACCCCTCCACTTT
TRBV7-2	TRBJ2-1	.	TRBD2	CASSPRTSGGGEQFF	TGTGCCAGCAGCCCACGGACTAGCGGGGGGGGCGAGCAGTTCTTC
TRBV15	TRBJ1-5	.	.	CATRQRGDQPQHF	TGTGCCACCAGACAGAGGGGGGATCAGCCCCAGCATTTT
TRBV10-3	TRBJ2-1	.	TRBD1	CAIGQGVEYNEQFF	TGTGCCATCGGCCAGGGGGTAGAGTACAATGAGCAGTTCTTC
TRBV6-5	TRBJ2-6	.	.	CASSYPRGANVLTF	TGTGCCAGCAGTTACCCGCGGGGGGCCAACGTCCTGACTTTC
TRBV5-1	TRBJ2-6	.	.	CASSRPDSGANVLTF	TGCGCCAGCAGCAGGCCGGACTCTGGGGCCAACGTCCTGACTTTC
TRBV4-1	TRBJ1-1	.	.	CASSLGRVNTEAFF	TGCGCCAGCAGCCTGGGACGTGTGAACACTGAAGCTTTCTTT
TRBV6-5	TRBJ1-3	.	TRBD1	CASSPPGTAGNTIYF	TGTGCCAGCAGTCCACCCGGGACAGCTGGAAACACCATATATTTT
TRBV27	TRBJ2-1	.	.	CASSFLSGNEQFF	TGTGCCAGCAGTTTTTTGTCCGGCAATGAGCAGTTCTTC
TRBV14	TRBJ1-2	.	.	CASSEAQGPPLF	TGTGCCAGCAGCGAAGCGCAGGGGCCCCCCCTCTTC
TRBV7-2	TRBJ2-1	.	TRBD1	CASSSRTGSLSNEQFF	TGTGCCAGCAGCTCCAGGACAGGATCCCTTTCAAATGAGCAGTTCTTC
TRBV6-5	TRBJ1-1	.	.	CASSYYTEAFF	TGTGCCAGCAGTTACTACACTGAAGCTTTCTTT
TRBV28	TRBJ2-7	few	.	CASSLTSRTHEQYF	TGTGCCAGCAGTTTAACTTCCAGGACGCACGAGCAGTACTTC
TRBV5-1	TRBJ1-5	.	.	CASSLGGGSNQPQHF	TGCGCCAGCAGCTTGGGGGGAGGTAGCAATCAGCCCCAGCATTTT
TRBV13	TRBJ2-7	.	.	CASSQSDDRPSSYEQYF	TGTGCCAGCAGCCAAAGCGACGACCGCCCCTCATCCTACGAGCAGTACTTC
TRBV19	TRBJ2-7	.	.	CASSIRPVYEQYF	TGTGCCAGTAGTATTAGGCCGGTCTACGAGCAGTACTTC
TRBV7-2	TRBJ2-3	.	.	CASSSAFPLTDTQYF	TGTGCCAGCAGCTCCGCCTTCCCCCTCACAGATACGCAGTATTTT
TRBV30	TRBJ1-1	.	.	CAWSRGIDTEAFF	TGTGCCTGGAGCAGAGGTATTGACACTGAAGCTTTCTTT
TRBV9	TRBJ1-2	.	.	CASSPQGFGYGYTF	TGTGCCAGCAGCCCTCAAGGGTTCGGCTATGGCTACACCTTC
TRBV27	TRBJ2-2	.	TRBD2	CASSFLTPGLAGGWNTGELFF	TGTGCCAGCAGTTTCCTTACACCGGGACTAGCGGGGGGTTGGAACACCGGGGAGCTGTTTTTT
TRBV15	TRBJ1-1	once	.	CATSSIRGNTEAFF	TGTGCCACCAGCAGTATCCGGGGGAACACTGAAGCTTTCTTT
TRBV6-6	TRBJ1-2	few	.	CASNPPSTIRYTF	TGTGCCAGCAACCCGCCCAGTACTATACGCTACACCTTC
TRBV2	TRBJ2-3	.	TRBD2	CANRAGASTDTQYF	TGTGCCAACAGAGCGGGGGCTAGCACAGATACGCAGTATTTT
TRBV5-5	TRBJ1-4	.	TRBD1	CASSLDGQVATNEKLFF	TGTGCCAGCAGCTTGGACGGACAGGTTGCAACTAATGAAAAACTGTTTTTT
TRBV28	TRBJ2-7	.	.	CASSVLVTGSYEQYF	TGTGCCAGCAGTGTACTCGTCACGGGATCCTACGAGCAGTACTTC
TRBV18	TRBJ2-7	once	TRBD1	CASSSTGQGFPGPYF	TGTGCCAGCTCATCCACGGGACAGGGTTTTCCTGGTCCGTACTTC
TRBV7-2	TRBJ2-3	.	.	CASSFAVGVPDTQYF	TGTGCCAGCAGCTTCGCCGTAGGGGTCCCAGATACGCAGTATTTT
TRBV7-2	TRBJ1-1	.	TRBD1	CASRMWRQGLTEAFF	TGTGCCAGCAGGATGTGGAGACAGGGACTCACTGAAGCTTTCTTT
TRBV5-4	TRBJ2-7	.	TRBD1	CASSLQRRTGSYEQYF	TGTGCCAGCAGCCTGCAAAGACGGACAGGGTCCTACGAGCAGTACTTC
TRBV28	TRBJ2-2	few	.	CASSFSGGLSGELFF	TGTGCCAGCAGTTTTAGTGGGGGCTTGTCCGGGGAGCTGTTTTTT